This T cell receptor beta chain was identified during a study of blood T cell repertoires in COVID-19 (dated by TCRdb to between 2020 and 2021). In terms of the full investigation: The collaborator samples originated in the United States, Italy and Spain and spanned the acute and convalescent phases of COVID-19. The material from the prospective study consisted of cDNA or gDNA derived from T cells, B-cell-depleted T cells, or PBMCs. Deeply sampled blood TCRbeta repertoires from subjects exposed to, actively infected with, or recovered from COVID-19 were included in the dataset. The repertoires were released in a freely available public database meant as a resource for research on the immune response to SARS-CoV-2. The samples were drawn from two sources: the first 160 participants of the ongoing ImmuneRACE study, and some 1,300 subjects contributed by 6 global collaborators. Sample metadata almost always included a de-identified subject ID, COVID-19 status, age in years and sex. Where available, HLA class I and class II types were obtained from metadata supplied by the sample provider rather than from assay-based typing.

According to the germline V gene, CDR1 reads SGHRS and CDR2 reads YFSETQ. The CDR3 covers 17 residues, taking in both the cysteine and the phenylalanine. Only the CDR3 DNA stays, 51 bases, in frame from base 1. Relative to germline, V is missing 4 bases and J is missing 5 bases, with 16 bases of the junction outside any gene match. Each collaborating institution followed its own protocols to collect whole blood in K2EDTA tubes. Collaborator samples were shipped for TCRbeta analysis as frozen whole blood, isolated PBMCs, or DNA extracted from either sample type. The immunoSEQ Assay, a bias-controlled multiplex PCR, was used to amplify TCRbeta CDR3 regions from genomic DNA. The original methods were these. Within the assay, amplification of reference gene primers was used to estimate how many nucleated cells each sample contained. Sequence reads were collapsed and filtered to measure the absolute abundance of every unique TCRbeta CDR3 rearrangement. Productive Simpson clonality was computed per sample as the square root of Simpson's diversity index over productive rearrangements. TCRdb provides this immuneACCESS table in a form limited to in-frame rearrangements. Some clones are lacking; in checked studies, under half of them reflect an unresolved V gene, and why the rest are absent is not known. Clonal size and the V and J genes are those of that table, whereas D and trimming came from the DNA. The sample table lists 100,000 to 150,000 clones, 70% to 85% of them with a count of one. About a sixth of the sample is held by the ten biggest clonotypes.

Overall results and qualifications from the work: Clinical and demographic metadata were provided uncurated, with the amount varying by source and participant.

As regards this clone: What this receptor recognizes is not known. No much larger clonotype is one base removed from it; base qualities were not supplied.

The TCR comes from a woman aged 80 or older with acute or convalescent COVID-19. Recombination connected TRBV5-1 to TRBJ2-7; 9 nucleotides in the junction match TRBD1. Sequences were obtained from peripheral blood. The CDR3 protein is CASSPWGQGLSRNEQYF. The DNA sequence reads TGCGCCAGCAGCCCTTGGGGACAGGGATTGTCACGGAACGAGCAGTACTTC.